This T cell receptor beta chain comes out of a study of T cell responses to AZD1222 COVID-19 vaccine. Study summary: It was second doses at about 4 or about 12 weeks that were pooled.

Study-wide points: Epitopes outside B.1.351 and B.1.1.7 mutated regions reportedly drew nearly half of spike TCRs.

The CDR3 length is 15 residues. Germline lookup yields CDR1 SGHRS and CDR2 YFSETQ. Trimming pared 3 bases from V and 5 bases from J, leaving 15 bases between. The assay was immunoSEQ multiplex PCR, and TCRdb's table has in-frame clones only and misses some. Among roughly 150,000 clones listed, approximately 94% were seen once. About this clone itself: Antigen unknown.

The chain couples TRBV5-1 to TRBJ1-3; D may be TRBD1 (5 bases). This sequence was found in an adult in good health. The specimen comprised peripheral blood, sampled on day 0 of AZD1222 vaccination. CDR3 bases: TGCGCCAGCAGCTCACCGAATCAGGGTAGAAACACCATATATTTT. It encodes CASSSPNQGRNTIYF. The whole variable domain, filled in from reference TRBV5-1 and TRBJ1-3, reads KAGVTQTPRYLIKTRGQQVTLSCSPISGHRSVSWYQQTPGQGLQFLFEYFSETQRNKGNFPGRFSGRQFSNSRSEMNVSTLELGDSALYLCASSSPNQGRNTIYFGEGSWLTVV.